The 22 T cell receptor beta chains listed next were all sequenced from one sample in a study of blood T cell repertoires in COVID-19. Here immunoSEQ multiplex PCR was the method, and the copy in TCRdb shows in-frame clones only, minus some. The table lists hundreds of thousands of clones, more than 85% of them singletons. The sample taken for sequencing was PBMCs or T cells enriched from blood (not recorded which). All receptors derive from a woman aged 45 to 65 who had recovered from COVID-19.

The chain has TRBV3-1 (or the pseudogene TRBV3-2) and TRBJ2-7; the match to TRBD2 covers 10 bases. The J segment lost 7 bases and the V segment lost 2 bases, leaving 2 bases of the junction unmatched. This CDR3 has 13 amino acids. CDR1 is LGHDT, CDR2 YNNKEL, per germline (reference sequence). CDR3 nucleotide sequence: TGTGCCAGCAGCCAAAGCGGGAGGGAAGAGCAGTACTTC. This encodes CASSQSGREEQYF.

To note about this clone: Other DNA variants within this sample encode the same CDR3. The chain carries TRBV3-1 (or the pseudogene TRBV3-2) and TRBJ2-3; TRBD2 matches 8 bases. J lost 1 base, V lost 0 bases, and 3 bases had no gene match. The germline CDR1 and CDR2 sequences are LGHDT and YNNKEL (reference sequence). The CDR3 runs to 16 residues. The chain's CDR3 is CASSQESGSGTDTQYF. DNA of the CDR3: TGTGCCAGCAGCCAAGAGAGCGGGAGTGGCACAGATACGCAGTATTTT.

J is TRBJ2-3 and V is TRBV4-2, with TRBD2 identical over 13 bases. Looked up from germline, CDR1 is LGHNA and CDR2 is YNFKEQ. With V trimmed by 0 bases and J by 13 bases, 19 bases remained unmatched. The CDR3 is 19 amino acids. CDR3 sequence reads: CASSQDGRLGLAGLLGKYF. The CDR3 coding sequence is TGTGCCAGCAGCCAAGATGGGAGATTGGGACTAGCGGGACTTTTGGGGAAGTATTTT.

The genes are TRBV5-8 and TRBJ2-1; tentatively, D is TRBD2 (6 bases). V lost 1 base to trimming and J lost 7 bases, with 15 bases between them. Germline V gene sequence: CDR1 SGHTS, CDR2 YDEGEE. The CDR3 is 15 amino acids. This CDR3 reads CASSLWRLGSNEQFF. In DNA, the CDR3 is TGTGCCAGCAGCTTGTGGAGACTAGGCTCAAATGAGCAGTTCTTC.

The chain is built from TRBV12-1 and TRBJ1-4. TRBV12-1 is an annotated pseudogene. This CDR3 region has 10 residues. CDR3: CASSFYRGRF. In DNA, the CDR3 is TGTGCCAGCAGCTTTTACCGGGGTCGTTTT.

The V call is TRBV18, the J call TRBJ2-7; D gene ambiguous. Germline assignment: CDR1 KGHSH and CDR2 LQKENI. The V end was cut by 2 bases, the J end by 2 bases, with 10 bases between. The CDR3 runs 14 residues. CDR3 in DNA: TGTGCCAGCTCACCAGACGGGTTCCCCTACGAGCAGTACTTC. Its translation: CASSPDGFPYEQYF.

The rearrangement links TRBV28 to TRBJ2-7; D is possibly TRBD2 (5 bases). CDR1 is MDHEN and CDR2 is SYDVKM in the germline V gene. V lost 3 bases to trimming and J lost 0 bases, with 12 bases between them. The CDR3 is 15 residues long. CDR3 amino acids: CASSFLGGGSYEQYF. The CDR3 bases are TGTGCCAGCAGTTTTCTGGGCGGAGGCTCCTACGAGCAGTACTTC.

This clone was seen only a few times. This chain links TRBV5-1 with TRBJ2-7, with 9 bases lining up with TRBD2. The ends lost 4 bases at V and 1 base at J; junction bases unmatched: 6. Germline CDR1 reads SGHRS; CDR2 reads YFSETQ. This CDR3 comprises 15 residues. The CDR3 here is CASSVGTSRSYEQYF. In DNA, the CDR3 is TGCGCCAGCAGCGTCGGGACTAGCAGGTCCTACGAGCAGTACTTC. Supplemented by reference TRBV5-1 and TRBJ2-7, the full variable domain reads KAGVTQTPRYLIKTRGQQVTLSCSPISGHRSVSWYQQTPGQGLQFLFEYFSETQRNKGNFPGRFSGRQFSNSRSEMNVSTLELGDSALYLCASSVGTSRSYEQYFGPGTRLTVT.

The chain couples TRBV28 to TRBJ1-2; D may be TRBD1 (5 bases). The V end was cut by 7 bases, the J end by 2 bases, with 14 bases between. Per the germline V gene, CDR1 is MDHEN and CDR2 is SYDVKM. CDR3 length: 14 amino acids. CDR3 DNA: TGTGCCAGCACCGACGCGACAGTCAACTATGGCTACACCTTC. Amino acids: CASTDATVNYGYTF.

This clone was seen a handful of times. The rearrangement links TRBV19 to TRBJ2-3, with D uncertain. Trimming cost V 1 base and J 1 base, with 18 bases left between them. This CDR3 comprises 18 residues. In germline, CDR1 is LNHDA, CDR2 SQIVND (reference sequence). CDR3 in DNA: TGTGCCAGTAGTATAGGCGGTTCGGAAGTTTACGGCACAGATACGCAGTATTTT. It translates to CASSIGGSEVYGTDTQYF. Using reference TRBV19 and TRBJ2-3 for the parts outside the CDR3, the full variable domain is DGGITQSPKYLFRKEGQNVTLSCEQNLNHDAMYWYRQDPGQGLRLIYYSQIVNDFQKGDIAEGYSVSREKKESFPLTVTSAQKNPTAFYLCASSIGGSEVYGTDTQYFGPGTRLTVL.

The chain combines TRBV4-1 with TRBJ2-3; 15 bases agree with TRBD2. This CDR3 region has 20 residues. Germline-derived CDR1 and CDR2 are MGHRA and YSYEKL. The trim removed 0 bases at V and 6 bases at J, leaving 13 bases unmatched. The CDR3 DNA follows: TGCGCCAGCAGCCAAGATGCTTATCCGGGACTAGCGGGAGGTGGTGATACGCAGTATTTT. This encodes CASSQDAYPGLAGGGDTQYF.

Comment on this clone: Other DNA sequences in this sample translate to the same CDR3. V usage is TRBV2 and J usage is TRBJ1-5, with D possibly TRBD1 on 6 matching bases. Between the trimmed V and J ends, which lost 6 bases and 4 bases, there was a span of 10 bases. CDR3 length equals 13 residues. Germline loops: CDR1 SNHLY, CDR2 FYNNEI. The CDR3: CASRTGLNQPQHF. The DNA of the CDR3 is TGTGCCAGCAGAACAGGGCTTAATCAGCCCCAGCATTTT.

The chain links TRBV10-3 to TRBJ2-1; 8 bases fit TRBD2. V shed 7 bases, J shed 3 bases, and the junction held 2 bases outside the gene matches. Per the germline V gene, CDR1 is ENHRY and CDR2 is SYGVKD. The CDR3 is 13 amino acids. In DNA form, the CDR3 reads TGTGCCATCACCAGCGGGAGCTACAATGAGCAGTTCTTC. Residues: CAITSGSYNEQFF.

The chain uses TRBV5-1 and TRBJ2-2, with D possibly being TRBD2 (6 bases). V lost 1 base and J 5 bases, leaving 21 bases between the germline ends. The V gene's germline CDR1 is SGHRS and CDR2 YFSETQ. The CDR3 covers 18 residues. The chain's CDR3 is CASSLNRISGTETGELFF. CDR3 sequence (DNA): TGCGCCAGCAGCTTGAACCGCATCTCCGGGACTGAAACCGGGGAGCTGTTTTTT.

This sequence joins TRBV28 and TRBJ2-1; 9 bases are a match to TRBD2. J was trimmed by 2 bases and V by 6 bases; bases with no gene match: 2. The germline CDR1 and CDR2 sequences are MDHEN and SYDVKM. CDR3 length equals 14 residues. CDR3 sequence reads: CASSAGGPYNEQFF. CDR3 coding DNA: TGTGCCAGCAGCGCGGGAGGGCCCTACAATGAGCAGTTCTTC.

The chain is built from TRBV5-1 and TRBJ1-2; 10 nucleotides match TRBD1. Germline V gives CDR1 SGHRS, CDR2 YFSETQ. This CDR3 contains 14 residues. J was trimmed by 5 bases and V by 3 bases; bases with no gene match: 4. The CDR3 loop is CASSYGQGGYGYTF. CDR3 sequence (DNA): TGCGCCAGCAGCTACGGACAGGGGGGATATGGCTACACCTTC.

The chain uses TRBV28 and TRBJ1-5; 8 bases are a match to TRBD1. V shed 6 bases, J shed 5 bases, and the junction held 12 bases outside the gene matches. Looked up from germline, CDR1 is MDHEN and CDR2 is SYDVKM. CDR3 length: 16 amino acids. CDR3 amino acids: CASSRITGGGDQPQHF. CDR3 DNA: TGTGCCAGCAGCAGAATAACAGGGGGAGGCGATCAGCCCCAGCATTTT.

The CDR3 sequence is CASSQAGTLSEKLFF. For the CDR3, the DNA is TGCGCCAGCAGCCAAGCAGGGACTCTGAGTGAAAAACTGTTTTTT. This chain connects TRBV4-1 to TRBJ1-4; a possible D gene is TRBD1 (5 bases). V dropped 1 base and J dropped 7 bases, with 13 bases sitting between them. Germline V gene lookup returns CDR1 MGHRA and CDR2 YSYEKL. The CDR3 spans 15 residues.

In DNA, the CDR3 is TGTGCCAGCAGCTTGGGACAGGGGGCGCAGGATGAGCAGTTCTTC. The encoded protein is CASSLGQGAQDEQFF. The V and J genes are TRBV28 and TRBJ2-1, with 12 bases matching TRBD1. J was trimmed by 8 bases and V by 6 bases; bases with no gene match: 8. Germline V CDR1 and CDR2: MDHEN, SYDVKM. The CDR3 covers 15 residues.

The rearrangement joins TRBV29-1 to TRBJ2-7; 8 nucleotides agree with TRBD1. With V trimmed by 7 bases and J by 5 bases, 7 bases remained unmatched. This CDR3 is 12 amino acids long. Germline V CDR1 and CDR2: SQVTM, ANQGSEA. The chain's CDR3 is CSASGGVHEQYF. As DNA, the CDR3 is TGCAGCGCGTCAGGGGGCGTCCACGAGCAGTACTTC.

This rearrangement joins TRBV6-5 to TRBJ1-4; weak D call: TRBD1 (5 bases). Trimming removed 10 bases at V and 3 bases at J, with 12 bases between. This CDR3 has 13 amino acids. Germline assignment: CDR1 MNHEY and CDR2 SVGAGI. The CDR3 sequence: CATRAGSNEKLFF. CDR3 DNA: TGTGCCACCCGGGCAGGGTCTAATGAAAAACTGTTTTTT.

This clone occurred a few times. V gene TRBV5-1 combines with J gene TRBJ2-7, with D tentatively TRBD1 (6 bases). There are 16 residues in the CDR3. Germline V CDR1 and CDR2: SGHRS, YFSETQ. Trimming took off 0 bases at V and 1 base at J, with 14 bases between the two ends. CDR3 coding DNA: TGCGCCAGCAGCTTGGAGTCAGACAGGCGATCCTACGAGCAGTACTTC. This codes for CASSLESDRRSYEQYF.